The 6 T cell receptor beta chains below were found in one sample sequenced in a study of neurological immune-mediated disorders. TCRdb reanalysed the 5' RACE reads using MiXCR and keeps one entry per CDR3 protein. The repertoire holds some 15,000 distinct CDR3 sequences, with more than 3% as singletons. What was sequenced was CD8+ T cells from blood. These receptors all stem from a woman aged 40 to 50 in good health.

This clonotype was seen a handful of times. The J gene is TRBJ2-1, the V gene TRBV6-5, with 8 nucleotides matching TRBD2. V was pared by 2 bases and J by 7 bases, with 13 bases of the junction left unmatched. The CDR3 is 17 residues long. Germline V gene data show CDR1 as MNHEY and CDR2 as SVGAGI. The CDR3 reads CASSYTHVAGGVNEQFF. In nucleotides, the CDR3 is TGTGCCAGCAGTTACACGCATGTGGCGGGAGGAGTTAATGAGCAGTTCTTC.

This clonotype was seen at least ten times. V gene TRBV6-1 combines with J gene TRBJ2-2; D may match TRBD1 or TRBD2 (5 bases each). Germline CDR1 and CDR2: MNHNS and SASEGT. V was pared by 1 base and J by 5 bases, with 11 bases between. The CDR3 consists of 15 residues. CDR3 sequence reads: CASSEERGWTGELFF. CDR3 nucleotide sequence: TGTGCCAGCAGTGAAGAGAGGGGTTGGACCGGGGAGCTGTTTTTT.

This clonotype was picked up many times. This chain joins TRBV29-1 and TRBJ2-1; D is unclear. V lost 4 bases, J lost 1 base, and 8 bases lay in between. The CDR3 runs 13 residues. The germline gives CDR1 SQVTM, CDR2 ANQGSEA. The CDR3 coding sequence is TGCAGCGTTGCCCTAATTTCCTACAATGAGCAGTTCTTC. This sequence encodes CSVALISYNEQFF.

This clonotype was recorded many times. The genes are TRBV29-1 and TRBJ2-4, with D perhaps TRBD2 (6 bases). Trimming left V 4 bases short and J 0 bases short, with 7 bases between. This CDR3 is 13 amino acids long. Per the germline V gene, CDR1 is SQVTM and CDR2 is ANQGSEA. CDR3 sequence: CSVVGLAKNIQYF. DNA of the CDR3: TGCAGCGTTGTGGGACTAGCCAAAAACATTCAGTACTTC.

This clonotype was detected many times. This chain uses TRBV28 with TRBJ2-7, with D tentatively TRBD1 (5 bases). V gave up 3 bases and J gave up 1 base, with 10 bases separating them. The CDR3 is 14 amino acids. CDR1 and CDR2 from the germline V gene are MDHEN and SYDVKM. The CDR3 coding sequence is TGTGCCAGCAGTTTCCAGGGTTCATCCTACGAGCAGTACTTC. Translation gives CASSFQGSSYEQYF.

This clonotype was counted many times. This sequence joins TRBV7-6 and TRBJ1-1; D gene ambiguous. Germline assignment: CDR1 SGHVS and CDR2 FNYEAQ. CDR3 length: 15 residues. Trimming shortened V by 5 bases and J by 6 bases, and 19 bases separated the two germline ends. The CDR3 here is CASSQNRYYQPEAFF. CDR3 nucleotides: TGTGCCAGCAGCCAGAACCGATACTATCAACCTGAAGCTTTCTTT.